This T cell receptor (beta chain) derives from a study of lymphopenia after photon versus proton radiotherapy. Study-wide points: After lymphocyte nadir, photon-treated repertoires showed oligoclonal expansion, especially CD8+ Temra. Authors raise, but do not show, better survival with proton therapy. Relative stability marked proton patients; photon patients lost diversity and naive cells.

This CDR3 spans 14 amino acids. V was trimmed by 2 bases and J by 5 bases, leaving 15 bases between them. From germline, CDR1 is GTSNPN and CDR2 SVGIG (reference sequence). A remark on this clone: Its antigen is currently unknown.

Generated by immunoSEQ multiplex PCR, the TCRdb table keeps only in-frame clones and is missing some. The sample lists tens of thousands of clones, 70% to 90% occurring once. The sample consisted of peripheral blood, taken from a patient treated with proton-based radiotherapy. The source is a woman in her seventies with pancreatic cancer. Some clones in this sample may be carry-over from other donors' samples. J is TRBJ1-2 and V is TRBV30; D gene uncertain. The CDR3 bases are TGTGCCTGGAGTATCCTGGGATATGGGTATGGCTACACCTTC. Its translation: CAWSILGYGYGYTF. Full variable domain (outside the CDR3, taken from reference TRBV30 and TRBJ1-2): SQTIHQWPATLVQPVGSPLSLECTVEGTSNPNLYWYRQAAGRGLQLLFYSVGIGQISSEVPQNLSASRPQDRQFILSSKKLLLSDSGFYLCAWSILGYGYGYTFGSGTRLTVV.